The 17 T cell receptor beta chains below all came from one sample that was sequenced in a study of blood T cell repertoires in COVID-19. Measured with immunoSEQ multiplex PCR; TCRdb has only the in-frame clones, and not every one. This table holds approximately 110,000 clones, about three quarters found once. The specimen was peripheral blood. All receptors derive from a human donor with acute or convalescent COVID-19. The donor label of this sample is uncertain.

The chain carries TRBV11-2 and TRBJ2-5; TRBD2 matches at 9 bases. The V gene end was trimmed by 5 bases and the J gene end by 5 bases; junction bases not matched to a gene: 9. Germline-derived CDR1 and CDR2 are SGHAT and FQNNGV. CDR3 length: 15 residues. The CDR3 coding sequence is TGTGCCAGCAGCCGGGGCGGGGGGGCTTTGGAGACCCAGTACTTC. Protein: CASSRGGGALETQYF.

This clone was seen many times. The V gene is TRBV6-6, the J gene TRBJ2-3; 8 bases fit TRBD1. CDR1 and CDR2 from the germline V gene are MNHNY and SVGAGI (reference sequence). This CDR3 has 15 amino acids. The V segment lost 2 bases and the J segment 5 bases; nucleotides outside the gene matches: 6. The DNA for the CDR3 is TGTGCCAGCAGTTACGGGGCAGGGGGCCAAGATACGCAGTATTTT. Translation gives CASSYGAGGQDTQYF.

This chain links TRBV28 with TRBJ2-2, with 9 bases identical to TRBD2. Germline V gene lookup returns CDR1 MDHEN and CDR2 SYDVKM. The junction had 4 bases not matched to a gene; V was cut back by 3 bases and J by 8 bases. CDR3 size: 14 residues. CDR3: CASSLSGGKGELFF. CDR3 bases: TGTGCCAGCAGTTTGAGCGGGGGGAAGGGGGAGCTGTTTTTT.

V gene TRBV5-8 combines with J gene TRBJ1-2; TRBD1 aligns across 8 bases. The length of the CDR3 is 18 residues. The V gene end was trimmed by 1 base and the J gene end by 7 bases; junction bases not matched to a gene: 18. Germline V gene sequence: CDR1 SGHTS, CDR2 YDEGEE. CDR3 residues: CASSLWLTGEANDRGYTF. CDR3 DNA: TGTGCCAGCAGCTTGTGGTTGACAGGGGAAGCTAATGACCGTGGCTACACCTTC.

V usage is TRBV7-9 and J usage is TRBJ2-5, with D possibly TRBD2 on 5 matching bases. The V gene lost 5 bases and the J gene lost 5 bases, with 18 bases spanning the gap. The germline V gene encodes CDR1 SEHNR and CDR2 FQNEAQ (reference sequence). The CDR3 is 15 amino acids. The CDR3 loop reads CASSRSSSSAETQYF. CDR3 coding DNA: TGTGCCAGCAGCCGTTCGTCTAGCAGTGCCGAGACCCAGTACTTC.

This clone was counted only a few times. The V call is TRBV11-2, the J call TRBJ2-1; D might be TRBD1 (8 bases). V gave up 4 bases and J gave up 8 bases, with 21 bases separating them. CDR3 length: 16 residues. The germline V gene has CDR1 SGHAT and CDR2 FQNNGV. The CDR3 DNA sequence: TGTGCCAGCAGCTCCGGCGGGGGCAGGGGGCTTTATGAGCAGTTCTTC. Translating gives CASSSGGGRGLYEQFF.

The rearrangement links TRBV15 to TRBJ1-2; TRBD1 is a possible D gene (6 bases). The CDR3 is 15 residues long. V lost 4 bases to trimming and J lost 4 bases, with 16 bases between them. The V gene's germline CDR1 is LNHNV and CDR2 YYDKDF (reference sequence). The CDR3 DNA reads TGTGCCACCAGCACCAAAGCGGGGGGCGCCTATGGCTACACCTTC. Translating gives CATSTKAGGAYGYTF. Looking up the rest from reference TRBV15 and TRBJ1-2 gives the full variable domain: DAMVIQNPRYQVTQFGKPVTLSCSQTLNHNVMYWYQQKSSQAPKLLFHYYDKDFNNEADTPDNFQSRRPNTSFCFLDIRSPGLGDTAMYLCATSTKAGGAYGYTFGSGTRLTVV.

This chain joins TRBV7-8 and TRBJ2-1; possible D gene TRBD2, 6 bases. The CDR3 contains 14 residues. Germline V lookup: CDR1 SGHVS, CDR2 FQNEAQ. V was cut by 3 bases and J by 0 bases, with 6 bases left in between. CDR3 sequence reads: CASSFGSSYNEQFF. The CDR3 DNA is TGTGCCAGCAGCTTCGGGAGCTCCTACAATGAGCAGTTCTTC.

The CDR3 DNA is TGTGCCAGCAGTGCTCCTAGCGGGGGGGGCACAGATACGCAGTATTTT. It specifies CASSAPSGGGTDTQYF. The J gene is TRBJ2-3, the V gene TRBV6-1; 12 bases agree with TRBD2. CDR1 and CDR2 from the germline V gene are MNHNS and SASEGT. V was clipped by 4 bases and J by 1 base; unmatched bases: 3. The CDR3 runs 16 residues.

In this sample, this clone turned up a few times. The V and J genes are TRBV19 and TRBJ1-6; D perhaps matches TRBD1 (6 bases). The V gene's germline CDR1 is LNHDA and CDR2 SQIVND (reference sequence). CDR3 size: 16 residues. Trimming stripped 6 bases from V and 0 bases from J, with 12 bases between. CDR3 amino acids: CASRPNRASYNSPLHF. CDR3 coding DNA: TGTGCCAGTAGACCCAACAGGGCCTCCTATAATTCACCCCTCCACTTT.

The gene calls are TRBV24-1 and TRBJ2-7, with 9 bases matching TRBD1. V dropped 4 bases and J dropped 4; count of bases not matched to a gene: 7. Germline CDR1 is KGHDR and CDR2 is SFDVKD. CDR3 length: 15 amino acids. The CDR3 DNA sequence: TGTGCCACCAGTGACCCGGGACAGGGCGGATACGAGCAGTACTTC. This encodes CATSDPGQGGYEQYF.

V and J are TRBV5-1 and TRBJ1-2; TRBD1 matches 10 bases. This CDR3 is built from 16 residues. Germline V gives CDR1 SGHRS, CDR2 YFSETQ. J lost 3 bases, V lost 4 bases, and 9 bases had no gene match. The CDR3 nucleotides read TGCGCCAGCAGCCCCGGGACAGGGGTATCTGACTATGGCTACACCTTC. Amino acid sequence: CASSPGTGVSDYGYTF. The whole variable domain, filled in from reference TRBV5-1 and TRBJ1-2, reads KAGVTQTPRYLIKTRGQQVTLSCSPISGHRSVSWYQQTPGQGLQFLFEYFSETQRNKGNFPGRFSGRQFSNSRSEMNVSTLELGDSALYLCASSPGTGVSDYGYTFGSGTRLTVV.

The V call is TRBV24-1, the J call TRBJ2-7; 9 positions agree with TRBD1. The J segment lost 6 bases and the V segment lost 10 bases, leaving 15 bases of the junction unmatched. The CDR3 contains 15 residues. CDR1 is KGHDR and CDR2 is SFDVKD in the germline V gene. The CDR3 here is CATHIVPWTGAEQYV. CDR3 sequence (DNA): TGTGCCACGCACATTGTCCCTTGGACAGGGGCCGAGCAGTACGTC.

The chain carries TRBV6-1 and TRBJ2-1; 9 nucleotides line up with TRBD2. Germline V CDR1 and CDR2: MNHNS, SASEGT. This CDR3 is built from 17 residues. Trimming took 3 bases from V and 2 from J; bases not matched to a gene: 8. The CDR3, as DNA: TGTGCCAGCAGTGACGGGGCCTTAGCGGGGGCCTACAATGAGCAGTTCTTC. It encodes CASSDGALAGAYNEQFF.

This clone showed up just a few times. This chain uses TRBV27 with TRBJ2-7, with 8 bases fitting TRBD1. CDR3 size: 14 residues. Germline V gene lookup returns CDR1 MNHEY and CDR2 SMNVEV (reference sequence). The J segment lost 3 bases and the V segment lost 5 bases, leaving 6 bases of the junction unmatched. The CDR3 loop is CASSLSGGNYEQYF. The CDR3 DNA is TGTGCCAGCAGTCTGTCAGGGGGCAACTACGAGCAGTACTTC.

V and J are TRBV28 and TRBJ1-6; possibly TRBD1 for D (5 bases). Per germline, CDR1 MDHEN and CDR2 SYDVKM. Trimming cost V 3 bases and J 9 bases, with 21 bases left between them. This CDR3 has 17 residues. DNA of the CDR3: TGTGCCAGCAGTTTCGGCCCCTCGGGGACTTCGAGTTCACCCCTCCACTTT. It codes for CASSFGPSGTSSSPLHF.

The chain's CDR3 is CASSLRIPGAEAFF. Here the CDR3 DNA reads TGTGCCAGCAGCTTACGGATCCCCGGAGCTGAAGCTTTCTTT. The chain uses TRBV7-8 and TRBJ1-1; D uncertain. The CDR3 covers 14 residues. The germline gives CDR1 SGHVS, CDR2 FQNEAQ. With 2 bases removed from V and 6 bases from J, the gap between germline ends came to 13 bases.